A selection of T cell receptor beta chains follows, all from one sample in a study of regulatory and conventional T cells in RAG deficiency. Measured with immunoSEQ multiplex PCR; TCRdb has only the in-frame clones, and not every one. Of 20,000 to 25,000 clones listed, roughly 96% are singletons. These data were also filed under a second study, of regulatory T cells.

Material for sequencing was CD25- CD4+ T cells sorted from blood. The receptors were sampled from a human donor in good health. CDR3s include the opening cysteine and the closing phenylalanine or tryptophan. A clone size is listed for some rows: how often the clone was seen (once, few, many), or a class if it is expanded.

j_gene	abundance	len	v_gene	CDR3aa
TRBJ1-2	NA	14	TRBV10-2	CASSPGQGRYGYTF
TRBJ2-4	NA	13	TRBV19	CASSRQNKNIQYF
TRBJ1-2	NA	12	TRBV30	CAWNREPYGYTF
TRBJ2-5	NA	16	TRBV11-1	CASSPSGLAGGETQYF
TRBJ2-7	NA	16	TRBV11-2	CASTALLGTGGLEQYF
TRBJ2-1	NA	15	TRBV5-6	CASSSALVPSLEQFF
TRBJ1-5	NA	18	TRBV10-3	CAISESGQGLKGNQPQHF
TRBJ2-1	NA	16	TRBV11-2	CASSLGLAGGPDEQFF
TRBJ1-3	NA	17	TRBV16	CASSHLGQPSSGNTIYF
TRBJ1-4	NA	19	TRBV4-1	CASSQDLGRGTATNEKLFF
TRBJ2-7	NA	14	TRBV7-2	CASSLAGARYEQYF
TRBJ1-1	once	15	TRBV7-2	CASSPQGAANTEAFF
TRBJ1-5	NA	14	TRBV7-8	CASSGDRGNQPQHF
TRBJ1-5	NA	14	TRBV18	CASSAGTGGQPQHF
TRBJ2-7	NA	15	TRBV11-3	CASSEAGGLTYEQYF
TRBJ2-6	NA	16	TRBV7-3	CASSLTGSSGANVLTF
TRBJ1-6	NA	17	TRBV10-1	CASSALRESSYNSPLHF
TRBJ1-3	NA	13	TRBV18	CASSPGEAGTIYF
TRBJ1-2	NA	14	TRBV6-5	CASSYSRGSYGYTF
TRBJ1-5	NA	15	TRBV2	CASGSRGDYNQPQHF
TRBJ1-5	NA	14	TRBV12-5	CASGPDPRGQPQHF
TRBJ1-2	NA	13	TRBV27	CASSLSGEGGYTF
TRBJ2-4	NA	15	TRBV5-8	CASSVQGLAKNIQYF
TRBJ2-4	NA	14	TRBV7-2	CASSLGLAGNIQYF
TRBJ2-4	once	14	TRBV29-1	CSVEEEQLGDIQYF
TRBJ1-1	NA	15	TRBV10-1	CASSGGTTGGTEAFF
TRBJ1-1	NA	13	TRBV7-2	CASSLDPRRGAFF
TRBJ2-7	NA	15	TRBV5-1	CASSLAGSQVSEQYF
TRBJ1-2	NA	15	TRBV7-8	CASSLGGAENYGYTF
TRBJ1-2	NA	15	TRBV12-5	CASGLRPSGSYGYTF
TRBJ1-2	NA	15	TRBV27	CASSLSGQGRYGYTF
TRBJ2-3	NA	15	TRBV4-3	CASSQKWNRLSEQYF
TRBJ2-3	NA	15	TRBV5-4	CASSLRTRVGDTQYF
TRBJ1-1	NA	14	TRBV5-1	CASSGRIDRPEAFF
TRBJ1-2	NA	11	TRBV19	CAGRRIYGYTF
TRBJ1-4	NA	16	TRBV30	CAWSGTGGRTDEKLFF
TRBJ2-3	NA	18	TRBV5-1	CASSLVLAGGGITDTQYF
TRBJ2-7	NA	12	TRBV30	CAWKGVAAEQYF
TRBJ2-7	NA	17	TRBV9	CASSVGPLQDSSYEQYF
TRBJ2-3	NA	14	TRBV19	CASSITGRTDTQYF
TRBJ2-7	NA	13	TRBV29-1	CSVGGTGPWEQYF
TRBJ2-3	NA	16	TRBV25-1	CASSEFYQSSTDTQYF
TRBJ1-5	NA	13	TRBV30	CAWRGQGDQPQHF
TRBJ1-4	NA	18	TRBV5-4	CASSLKGQGTITNEKLFF
TRBJ1-2	NA	18	TRBV2	CASRRRPGTGISNYGYTF
TRBJ2-5	NA	16	TRBV5-4	CASSLRLAGGGETQYF
TRBJ2-7	NA	15	TRBV5-4	CASSGPGSSTYEQYF
TRBJ2-2	NA	15	TRBV9	CASSVGQFNTGELFF
TRBJ2-7	NA	15	TRBV5-8	CASSLGGGRTYEQYF
TRBJ1-6	NA	13	TRBV15	CATSLELYSPLPF
TRBJ1-5	NA	14	TRBV30	CAWSDRGLYQPQHF
TRBJ1-6	once	17	TRBV5-4	CASSRDRESSYNSPLHF
TRBJ2-2	NA	15	TRBV5-1	CASKTWASVTGELFF
TRBJ1-2	NA	15	TRBV19	CASSTTGEGVDGYTF
TRBJ1-1	NA	18	TRBV4-2	CASSQGLAGQYQNTEAFF